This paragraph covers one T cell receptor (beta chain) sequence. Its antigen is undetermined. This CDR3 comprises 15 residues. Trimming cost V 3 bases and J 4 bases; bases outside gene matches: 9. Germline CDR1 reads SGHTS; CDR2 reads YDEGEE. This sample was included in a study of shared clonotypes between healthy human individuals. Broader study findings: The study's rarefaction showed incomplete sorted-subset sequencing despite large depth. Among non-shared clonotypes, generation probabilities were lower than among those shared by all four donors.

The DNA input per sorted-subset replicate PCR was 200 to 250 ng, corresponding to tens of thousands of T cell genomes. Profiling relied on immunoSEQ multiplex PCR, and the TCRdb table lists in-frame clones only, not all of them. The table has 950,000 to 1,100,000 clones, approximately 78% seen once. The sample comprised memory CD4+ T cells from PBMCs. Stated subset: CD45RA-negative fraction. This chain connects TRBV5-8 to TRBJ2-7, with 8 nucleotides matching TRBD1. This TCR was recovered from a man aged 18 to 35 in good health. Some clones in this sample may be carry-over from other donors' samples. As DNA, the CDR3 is TGTGCCAGCAGCTCCTCGAGACAGGGGAAATACGAGCAGTACTTC. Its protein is CASSSSRQGKYEQYF. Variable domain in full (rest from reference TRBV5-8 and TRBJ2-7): EAGVTQSPTHLIKTRGQQATLRCSPISGHTSVYWYQQALGLGLQFLLWYDEGEERNRGNFPPRFSGRQFPNYSSELNVNALELEDSALYLCASSSSRQGKYEQYFGPGTRLTVT.